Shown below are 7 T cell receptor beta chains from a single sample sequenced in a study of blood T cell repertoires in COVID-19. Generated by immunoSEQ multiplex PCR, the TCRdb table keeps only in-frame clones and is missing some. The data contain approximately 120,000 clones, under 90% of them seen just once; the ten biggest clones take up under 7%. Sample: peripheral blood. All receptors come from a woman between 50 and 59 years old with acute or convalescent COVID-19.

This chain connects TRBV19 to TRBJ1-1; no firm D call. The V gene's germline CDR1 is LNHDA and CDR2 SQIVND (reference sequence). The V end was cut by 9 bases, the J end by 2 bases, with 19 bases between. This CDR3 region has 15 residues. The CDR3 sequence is CASAPRSNVNTEAFF. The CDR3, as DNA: TGTGCCAGCGCTCCGAGGTCGAATGTAAACACTGAAGCTTTCTTT.

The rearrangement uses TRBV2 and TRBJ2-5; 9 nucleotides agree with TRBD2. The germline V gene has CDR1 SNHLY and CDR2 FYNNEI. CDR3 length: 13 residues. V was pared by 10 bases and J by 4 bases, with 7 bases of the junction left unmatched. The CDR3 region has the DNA TGTGCCACTCGCGGGGGGGCCCCAGAGACCCAGTACTTC. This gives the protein CATRGGAPETQYF. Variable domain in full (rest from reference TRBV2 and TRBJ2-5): EPEVTQTPSHQVTQMGQEVILRCVPISNHLYFYWYRQILGQKVEFLVSFYNNEISEKSEIFDDQFSVERPDGSNFTLKIRSTKLEDSAMYFCATRGGAPETQYFGPGTRLLVL.

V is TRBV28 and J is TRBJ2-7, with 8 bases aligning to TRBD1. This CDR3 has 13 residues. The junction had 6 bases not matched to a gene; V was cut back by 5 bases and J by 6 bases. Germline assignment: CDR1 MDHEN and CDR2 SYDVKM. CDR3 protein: CASSPGQGGEQYF. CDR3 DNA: TGTGCCAGCAGTCCTGGACAGGGAGGCGAGCAGTACTTC.

CDR3 amino acids: CASSFGLNNEQFF. The CDR3 bases are TGCGCCAGCAGCTTCGGACTAAACAATGAGCAGTTCTTC. The chain employs TRBV5-1 and TRBJ2-1, with D perhaps matching TRBD2 (6 bases). The CDR3 is 13 residues long. The ends were cut back, 2 bases at V and 5 bases at J, with 8 bases in the middle. Germline V gene data show CDR1 as SGHRS and CDR2 as YFSETQ. The whole variable domain, filled in from reference TRBV5-1 and TRBJ2-1, reads KAGVTQTPRYLIKTRGQQVTLSCSPISGHRSVSWYQQTPGQGLQFLFEYFSETQRNKGNFPGRFSGRQFSNSRSEMNVSTLELGDSALYLCASSFGLNNEQFFGPGTRLTVL.

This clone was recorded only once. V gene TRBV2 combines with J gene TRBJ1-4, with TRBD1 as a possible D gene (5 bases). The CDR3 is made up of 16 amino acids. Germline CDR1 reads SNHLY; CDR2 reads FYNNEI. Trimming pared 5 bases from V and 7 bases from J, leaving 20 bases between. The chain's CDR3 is CASSYEGVRSGEKLFF. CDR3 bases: TGTGCCAGCAGTTACGAAGGGGTGAGGTCAGGTGAAAAACTGTTTTTT.

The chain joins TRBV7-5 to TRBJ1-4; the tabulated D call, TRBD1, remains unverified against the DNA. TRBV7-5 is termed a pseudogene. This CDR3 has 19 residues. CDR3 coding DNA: TGTGTCAGAAGCTTACCTGGTGCAGGGGTATTCACAATGACCGAAAAACTGTTTTTT. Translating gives CVRSLPGAGVFTMTEKLFF.

The CDR3 DNA reads as TGTGCCATCATTGAAGCCTTTAGCAATCAGCCCCAGCATTTT. As protein: CAIIEAFSNQPQHF. The genes are TRBV21-1 and TRBJ1-5. TRBV21-1 has pseudogene status. The CDR3 contains 14 residues.